These T cell receptor beta chains were read from a single sample in a study of blood T cell repertoires in COVID-19. Data came from immunoSEQ multiplex PCR; TCRdb stores just in-frame clones and leaves some out. The sample lists around 78,000 clones, around 90% occurring once. The specimen sequenced was peripheral blood. The receptor source for this set is a woman aged 50 to 60 in a cohort sampled during active COVID-19. CDR3s include the opening cysteine and the closing phenylalanine or tryptophan. Each record gives: V gene, D gene, clone size, J gene, CDR3 DNA, CDR3 protein. D genes are given only for firm matches. Size tells how often a clone was seen (once, few, many) or the class of an expanded clone, and some rows leave it out.

v_gene: TRBV2
d_gene: NA
abundance: NA
j_gene: TRBJ1-5
CDR3nt: TGTGCCAGTCAAAGGTCGTATAGCGGCAATCAGCCCCAGCATTTT
CDR3aa: CASQRSYSGNQPQHF

v_gene: TRBV18
d_gene: NA
abundance: NA
j_gene: TRBJ1-3
CDR3nt: TGTGCCAGCTCACCAAGGGGTTTTTCTGGAAACACCATATATTTT
CDR3aa: CASSPRGFSGNTIYF

v_gene: TRBV6-5
d_gene: NA
abundance: NA
j_gene: TRBJ1-3
CDR3nt: TGTGCCAGCGCCCCCGCGGGGAGAACTGGAAACACCATATATTTT
CDR3aa: CASAPAGRTGNTIYF

v_gene: TRBV19
d_gene: TRBD1
abundance: NA
j_gene: TRBJ2-7
CDR3nt: TGTGCCAGTGGGGACAGCCACTACGAGCAGTACTTC
CDR3aa: CASGDSHYEQYF

v_gene: TRBV9
d_gene: TRBD2
abundance: NA
j_gene: TRBJ2-5
CDR3nt: TGTGCCAGCAGCGTGGGAACGGGACTAGAGACGCAAGAGACCCAGTACTTC
CDR3aa: CASSVGTGLETQETQYF

v_gene: TRBV28
d_gene: TRBD2
abundance: NA
j_gene: TRBJ2-1
CDR3nt: TGTGCCAGCAGTCCCCCGGGACTAGAACCCTACAATGAGCAGTTCTTC
CDR3aa: CASSPPGLEPYNEQFF

v_gene: TRBV7-7
d_gene: NA
abundance: once
j_gene: TRBJ2-2
CDR3nt: TGTGCCAGCAGCCACTTGGACAGTAACACCGGGGAGCTGTTTTTT
CDR3aa: CASSHLDSNTGELFF

v_gene: TRBV7-2
d_gene: NA
abundance: NA
j_gene: TRBJ2-1
CDR3nt: TGTGCCAGCAGCTTCTCGCGGGCGGACAATGAGCAGTTCTTC
CDR3aa: CASSFSRADNEQFF

v_gene: TRBV11-2
d_gene: TRBD1
abundance: NA
j_gene: TRBJ2-4
CDR3nt: TGTGCCAGCGGGACAGTGGAAAACATTCAGTACTTC
CDR3aa: CASGTVENIQYF

v_gene: TRBV12-3/TRBV12-4
d_gene: TRBD2
abundance: NA
j_gene: TRBJ2-7
CDR3nt: TGTGCCAGCAGCTCGGGAGGGGCCCCCTTCTTC
CDR3aa: CASSSGGAPFF

v_gene: TRBV18
d_gene: NA
abundance: NA
j_gene: TRBJ1-1
CDR3nt: TGTGCCAGCTCATCAAAGACAGGACCGGGGACTGAAGCTTTCTTT
CDR3aa: CASSSKTGPGTEAFF

v_gene: TRBV25-1
d_gene: TRBD2
abundance: NA
j_gene: TRBJ2-1
CDR3nt: TGTGCCAGCAGTGAGAGTGCTAGCGGGAGATGGAATGAGCAGTTCTTC
CDR3aa: CASSESASGRWNEQFF

v_gene: TRBV6-2/TRBV6-3
d_gene: NA
abundance: NA
j_gene: TRBJ2-7
CDR3nt: TGTGCCAGCAGTTACGCCCATCTAGCGCTTGTGGACGAGCAGTACTTC
CDR3aa: CASSYAHLALVDEQYF

v_gene: TRBV5-5
d_gene: TRBD2
abundance: once
j_gene: TRBJ2-1
CDR3nt: TGTGCCAGCAGCTTCTCAAGCGGGAAGGGGCAGTTCTTC
CDR3aa: CASSFSSGKGQFF

v_gene: TRBV11-2
d_gene: NA
abundance: NA
j_gene: TRBJ2-4
CDR3nt: TGTGCCAGCAGCTTCCGGGAGCAGGGGGACATTCAGTACTTC
CDR3aa: CASSFREQGDIQYF

v_gene: TRBV7-8
d_gene: NA
abundance: NA
j_gene: TRBJ2-2
CDR3nt: TGTGCCAGCAGCCGCCGGGACTCCGCGGGCACCGGGGAGCTGTTTTTT
CDR3aa: CASSRRDSAGTGELFF

v_gene: TRBV10-3
d_gene: TRBD2
abundance: NA
j_gene: TRBJ2-1
CDR3nt: TGTGCCATCAGTGAGTCCCTAGCGGGAGGGCCGTTTGAGCAGTTCTTC
CDR3aa: CAISESLAGGPFEQFF

v_gene: TRBV9
d_gene: TRBD2
abundance: NA
j_gene: TRBJ2-1
CDR3nt: TGTGCCAGCAGCGTATTGGGACGTAGCGGGAGAGACAATGAGCAGTTCTTC
CDR3aa: CASSVLGRSGRDNEQFF

v_gene: TRBV27
d_gene: TRBD2
abundance: NA
j_gene: TRBJ2-1
CDR3nt: TGTGCCAGCAGTTTAGGCCTAGCGGGAGTACCCAATGAGCAGTTCTTC
CDR3aa: CASSLGLAGVPNEQFF

v_gene: TRBV29-1
d_gene: TRBD1
abundance: once
j_gene: TRBJ2-3
CDR3nt: TGCAGCGTTGAGGGGACAGAATCTAGCACAGATACGCAGTATTTT
CDR3aa: CSVEGTESSTDTQYF

v_gene: TRBV11-2
d_gene: TRBD2
abundance: NA
j_gene: TRBJ2-1
CDR3nt: TGTGCCAGCAGCTGGCTAGCGGGAGGGAGGGATGAGCAGTTCTTC
CDR3aa: CASSWLAGGRDEQFF

v_gene: TRBV6-5
d_gene: NA
abundance: NA
j_gene: TRBJ2-7
CDR3nt: TGTGCCAGCAGTTACGGTGCGGGCGGAAGAACCTACGAGCAGTACTTC
CDR3aa: CASSYGAGGRTYEQYF

v_gene: TRBV5-1
d_gene: NA
abundance: once
j_gene: TRBJ1-2
CDR3nt: TGCGCCAGCAGCTTGGTTGCAGCGGGACCAAACTATGGCTACACCTTC
CDR3aa: CASSLVAAGPNYGYTF

v_gene: TRBV28
d_gene: TRBD2
abundance: NA
j_gene: TRBJ2-7
CDR3nt: TGTGCCAGCAGTACGACTAGCTGGTTCTACGAGCAGTACTTC
CDR3aa: CASSTTSWFYEQYF

v_gene: TRBV9
d_gene: NA
abundance: NA
j_gene: TRBJ2-2
CDR3nt: TGTGCCAGCAGCGTGGGTAGGGGCAAGAACACCGGGGAGCTGTTTTTT
CDR3aa: CASSVGRGKNTGELFF

v_gene: TRBV10-3
d_gene: TRBD1
abundance: NA
j_gene: TRBJ1-1
CDR3nt: TGTGCCAGCCAGACAGGGGGTAACACTGAAGCTTTCTTT
CDR3aa: CASQTGGNTEAFF

v_gene: TRBV28
d_gene: NA
abundance: once
j_gene: TRBJ2-1
CDR3nt: TGTGCCAGCAGTTTAAGGGGACTGAGGAACAATGAGCAGTTCTTC
CDR3aa: CASSLRGLRNNEQFF

v_gene: TRBV28
d_gene: TRBD2
abundance: NA
j_gene: TRBJ2-3
CDR3nt: TGTGCCAGCAGTACATCCGGGACTAGTGATACGCAGTATTTT
CDR3aa: CASSTSGTSDTQYF

v_gene: TRBV29-1
d_gene: TRBD2
abundance: NA
j_gene: TRBJ2-1
CDR3nt: TGCAGCGTCCTCGCGGGAGCCTCCTACAATGAGCAGTTCTTC
CDR3aa: CSVLAGASYNEQFF

v_gene: TRBV6-5
d_gene: NA
abundance: NA
j_gene: TRBJ1-3
CDR3nt: TGTGCCATAGGGGAGGAAGTGGGAAACACCATATATTTT
CDR3aa: CAIGEEVGNTIYF

v_gene: TRBV4-1
d_gene: NA
abundance: few
j_gene: TRBJ1-6
CDR3nt: TGCGCCAGCAGCCAACCTCATAATTCACCCCTCCACTTT
CDR3aa: CASSQPHNSPLHF

v_gene: TRBV24-1
d_gene: NA
abundance: NA
j_gene: TRBJ1-3
CDR3nt: TGTGCCACCAGTGACAGGGGCTCTGGAAACACCATATATTTT
CDR3aa: CATSDRGSGNTIYF

v_gene: TRBV6-6
d_gene: NA
abundance: NA
j_gene: TRBJ2-2
CDR3nt: TGTGCCAGCAATGAGAGGCAGGGGAACACCGGGGAGCTGTTTTTT
CDR3aa: CASNERQGNTGELFF

v_gene: TRBV2
d_gene: NA
abundance: NA
j_gene: TRBJ1-3
CDR3nt: TGTGCCAGCAGTAGGACTGCCATCTCTGGAAACACCATATATTTT
CDR3aa: CASSRTAISGNTIYF

v_gene: TRBV4-1
d_gene: TRBD2
abundance: NA
j_gene: TRBJ2-1
CDR3nt: TGCGCCAGCACCCCCCAATCTAGCGGGAGGCGGGATGAGCAGTTCTTC
CDR3aa: CASTPQSSGRRDEQFF

v_gene: TRBV7-9
d_gene: NA
abundance: NA
j_gene: TRBJ1-4
CDR3nt: TGTGCCAGCAGCCCCAGGGCGGAGAATGAAAAACTGTTTTTT
CDR3aa: CASSPRAENEKLFF

v_gene: TRBV5-1
d_gene: TRBD1
abundance: NA
j_gene: TRBJ1-4
CDR3nt: TGCGCCAGCAGCTTTTCGACAGGGACCACAACTAATGAAAAACTGTTTTTT
CDR3aa: CASSFSTGTTTNEKLFF

v_gene: TRBV9
d_gene: TRBD2
abundance: NA
j_gene: TRBJ2-4
CDR3nt: TGTGCCAGCAGCGTAACTAGCGGGAGTGGCGGCAAAAACATTCAGTACTTC
CDR3aa: CASSVTSGSGGKNIQYF

v_gene: TRBV29-1
d_gene: NA
abundance: NA
j_gene: TRBJ2-5
CDR3nt: TGCAGCCCCTTCGAAGCAGAGACCCAGTACTTC
CDR3aa: CSPFEAETQYF

v_gene: TRBV28
d_gene: TRBD2
abundance: once
j_gene: TRBJ2-7
CDR3nt: TGTGCCAGCAGTTTATGGGGGCGGGAGTCTAACGAGCAGTACTTC
CDR3aa: CASSLWGRESNEQYF

v_gene: TRBV5-1
d_gene: TRBD2
abundance: NA
j_gene: TRBJ2-1
CDR3nt: TGCGCCAGCAGCTTGGCGGGGGGGCCCTCCTACAATGAGCAGTTCTTC
CDR3aa: CASSLAGGPSYNEQFF

v_gene: TRBV30
d_gene: NA
abundance: NA
j_gene: TRBJ1-1
CDR3nt: TGTGCCTGGAGTCGAGATGTGAACACTGAAGCTTTCTTT
CDR3aa: CAWSRDVNTEAFF

v_gene: TRBV5-1
d_gene: NA
abundance: NA
j_gene: TRBJ1-1
CDR3nt: TGCGCCAGCTACCAGGACAGACTTAACACTGAAGCTTTCTTT
CDR3aa: CASYQDRLNTEAFF

v_gene: TRBV2
d_gene: TRBD1
abundance: NA
j_gene: TRBJ2-3
CDR3nt: TGTGCCAGCAGGAGGGGACAGGGGTCCACAGATACGCAGTATTTT
CDR3aa: CASRRGQGSTDTQYF

v_gene: TRBV28
d_gene: NA
abundance: once
j_gene: TRBJ2-1
CDR3nt: TGTGCCAGCAGTTCCGGACTACACAATGAGCAGTTCTTC
CDR3aa: CASSSGLHNEQFF

v_gene: TRBV6-5
d_gene: TRBD1
abundance: NA
j_gene: TRBJ2-7
CDR3nt: TGTGCCAGCAGCTTCAAGGACAGGGGCCACGAGCAGTACTTC
CDR3aa: CASSFKDRGHEQYF

v_gene: TRBV19
d_gene: NA
abundance: NA
j_gene: TRBJ2-7
CDR3nt: TGTGCCAGTAGTATCGCCAGGGGCCCCTCCTACGAGCAGTACTTC
CDR3aa: CASSIARGPSYEQYF

v_gene: TRBV15
d_gene: TRBD2
abundance: NA
j_gene: TRBJ2-1
CDR3nt: TGTGCCACCAGCAGATATGGGACTAGCGGGAGGGCCGGCGAAGATGAGCAGTTCTTC
CDR3aa: CATSRYGTSGRAGEDEQFF

v_gene: TRBV28
d_gene: NA
abundance: NA
j_gene: TRBJ1-1
CDR3nt: TGTGCCAGCAGTTTAACCCCGGGCACTGAAGCTTTCTTT
CDR3aa: CASSLTPGTEAFF

v_gene: TRBV27
d_gene: TRBD1
abundance: NA
j_gene: TRBJ1-1
CDR3nt: TGTGCCAGCAGTTTATTACAGGGGCCGAACACTGAAGCTTTCTTT
CDR3aa: CASSLLQGPNTEAFF

v_gene: TRBV7-9
d_gene: NA
abundance: NA
j_gene: TRBJ2-7
CDR3nt: TGTGCCAGCAGCTTAGCGAGCGGGGGGACAGGTCTAAGGGGCGAGCAGTACTTC
CDR3aa: CASSLASGGTGLRGEQYF

v_gene: TRBV18
d_gene: NA
abundance: NA
j_gene: TRBJ2-1
CDR3nt: TGTGCCAGCTCGTTTCGACGGGACTCAGTCTACAATGAGCAGTTCTTC
CDR3aa: CASSFRRDSVYNEQFF

v_gene: TRBV28
d_gene: NA
abundance: once
j_gene: TRBJ1-5
CDR3nt: TGTGCCAGCAGTTTCGGGGGGCCTTATCAGCCCCAGCATTTT
CDR3aa: CASSFGGPYQPQHF

v_gene: TRBV29-1
d_gene: TRBD1
abundance: NA
j_gene: TRBJ1-1
CDR3nt: TGCAGCGTCAACAGGGGTTTGGACACTGAAGCTTTCTTT
CDR3aa: CSVNRGLDTEAFF